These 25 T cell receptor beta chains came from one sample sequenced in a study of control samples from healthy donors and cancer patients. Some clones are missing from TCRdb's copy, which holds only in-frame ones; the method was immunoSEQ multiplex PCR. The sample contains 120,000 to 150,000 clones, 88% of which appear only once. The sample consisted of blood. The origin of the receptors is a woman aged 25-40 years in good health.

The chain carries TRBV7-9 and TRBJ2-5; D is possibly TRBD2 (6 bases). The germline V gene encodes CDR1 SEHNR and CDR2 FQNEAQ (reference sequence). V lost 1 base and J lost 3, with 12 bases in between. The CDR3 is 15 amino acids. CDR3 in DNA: TGTGCCAGCAGCTTAGACGGGACTTTAGAAGAGACCCAGTACTTC. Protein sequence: CASSLDGTLEETQYF.

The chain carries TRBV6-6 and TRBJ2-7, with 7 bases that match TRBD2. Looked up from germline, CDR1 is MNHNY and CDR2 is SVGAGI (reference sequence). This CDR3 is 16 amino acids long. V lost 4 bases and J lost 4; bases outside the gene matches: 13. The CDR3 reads CASSSGGRMSYYEQYF. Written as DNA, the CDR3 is TGTGCCAGCAGTTCAGGCGGGAGAATGTCCTATTACGAGCAGTACTTC.

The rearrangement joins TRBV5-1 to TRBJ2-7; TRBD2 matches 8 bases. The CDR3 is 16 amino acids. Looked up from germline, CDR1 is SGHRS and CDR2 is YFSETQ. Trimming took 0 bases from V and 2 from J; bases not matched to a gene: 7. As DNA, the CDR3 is TGCGCCAGCAGCTTGGGGCACGGGAGGGATCCCTACGAGCAGTACTTC. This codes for CASSLGHGRDPYEQYF.

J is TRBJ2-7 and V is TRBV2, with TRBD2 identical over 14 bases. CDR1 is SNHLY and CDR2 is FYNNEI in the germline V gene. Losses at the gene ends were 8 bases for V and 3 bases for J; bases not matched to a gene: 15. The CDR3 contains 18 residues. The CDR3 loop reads CASGGRGLAGVAVYEQYF. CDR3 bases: TGTGCCAGCGGAGGGCGGGGACTAGCGGGAGTAGCCGTCTACGAGCAGTACTTC.

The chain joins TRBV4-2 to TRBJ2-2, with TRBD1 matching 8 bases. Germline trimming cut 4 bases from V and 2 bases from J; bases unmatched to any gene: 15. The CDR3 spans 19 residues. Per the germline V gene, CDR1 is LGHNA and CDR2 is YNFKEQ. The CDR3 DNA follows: TGTGCCAGCAGCCCGACCAAAGGAGGACAGGGCATTAACACCGGGGAGCTGTTTTTT. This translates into CASSPTKGGQGINTGELFF.

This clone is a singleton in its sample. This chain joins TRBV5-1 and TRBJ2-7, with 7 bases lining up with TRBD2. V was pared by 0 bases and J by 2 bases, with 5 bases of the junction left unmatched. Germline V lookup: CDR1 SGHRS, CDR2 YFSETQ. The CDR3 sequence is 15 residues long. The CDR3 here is CASSLEAGEAYEQYF. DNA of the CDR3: TGCGCCAGCAGCTTGGAGGCGGGAGAGGCCTACGAGCAGTACTTC.

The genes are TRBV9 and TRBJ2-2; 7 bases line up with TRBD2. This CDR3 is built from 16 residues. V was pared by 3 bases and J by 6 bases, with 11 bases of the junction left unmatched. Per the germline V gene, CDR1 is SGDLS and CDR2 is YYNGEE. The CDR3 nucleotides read TGTGCCAGCAGCGGGGACGGACTAGTTAGCCCCGGGGAGCTGTTTTTT. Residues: CASSGDGLVSPGELFF.

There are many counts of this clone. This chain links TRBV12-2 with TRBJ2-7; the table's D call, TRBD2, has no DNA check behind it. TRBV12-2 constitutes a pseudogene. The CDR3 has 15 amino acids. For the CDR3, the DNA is TGTGCAAGTCGCCCCTGGACTAGCATCATCTACGAGCAGTACTTC. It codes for CASRPWTSIIYEQYF.

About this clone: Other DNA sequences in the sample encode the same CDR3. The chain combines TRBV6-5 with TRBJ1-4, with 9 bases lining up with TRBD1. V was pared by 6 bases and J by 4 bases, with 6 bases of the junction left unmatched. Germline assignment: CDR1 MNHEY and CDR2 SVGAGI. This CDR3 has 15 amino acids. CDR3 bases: TGTGCCAGCAGCCGCGGGACAGGGCATAATGAAAAACTGTTTTTT. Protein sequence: CASSRGTGHNEKLFF.

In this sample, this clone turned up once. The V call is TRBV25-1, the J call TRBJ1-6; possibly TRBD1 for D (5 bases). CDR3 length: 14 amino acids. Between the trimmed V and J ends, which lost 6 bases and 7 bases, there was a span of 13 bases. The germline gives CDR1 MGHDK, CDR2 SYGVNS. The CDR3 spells CASSMPGKNSPLHF. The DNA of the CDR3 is TGTGCCAGCAGCATGCCAGGGAAAAATTCACCCCTCCACTTT.

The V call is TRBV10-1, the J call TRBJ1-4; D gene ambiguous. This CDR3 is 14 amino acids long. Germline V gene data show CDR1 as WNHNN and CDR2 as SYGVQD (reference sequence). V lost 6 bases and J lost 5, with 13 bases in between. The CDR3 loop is CASSPSGPNEKLFF. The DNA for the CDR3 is TGCGCCAGCAGCCCGTCCGGGCCAAATGAAAAACTGTTTTTT.

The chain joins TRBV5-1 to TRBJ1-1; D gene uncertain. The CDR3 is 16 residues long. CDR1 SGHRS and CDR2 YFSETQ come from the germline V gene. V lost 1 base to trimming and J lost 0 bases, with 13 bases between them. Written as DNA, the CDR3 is TGCGCCAGCAGCTTGCGACGGGCGGAGATGAACACTGAAGCTTTCTTT. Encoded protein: CASSLRRAEMNTEAFF.

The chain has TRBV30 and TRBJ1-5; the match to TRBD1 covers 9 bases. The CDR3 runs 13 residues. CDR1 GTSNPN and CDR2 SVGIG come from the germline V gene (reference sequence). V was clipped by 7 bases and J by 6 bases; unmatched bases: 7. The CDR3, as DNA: TGTGCCTTGGCGACAGGGGGAGGTCAGCCCCAGCATTTT. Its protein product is CALATGGGQPQHF.

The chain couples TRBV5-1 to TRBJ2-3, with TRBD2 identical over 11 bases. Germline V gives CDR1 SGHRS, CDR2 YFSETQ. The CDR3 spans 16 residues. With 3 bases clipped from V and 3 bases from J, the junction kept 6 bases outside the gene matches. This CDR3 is CASSWGTSGKTDTQYF. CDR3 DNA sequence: TGCGCCAGCAGCTGGGGGACTAGCGGTAAAACAGATACGCAGTATTTT.

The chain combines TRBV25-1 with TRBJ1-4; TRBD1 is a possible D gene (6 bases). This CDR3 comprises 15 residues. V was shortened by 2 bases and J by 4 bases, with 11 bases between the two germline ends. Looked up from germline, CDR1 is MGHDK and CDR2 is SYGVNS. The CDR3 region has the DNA TGTGCCAGCAGTGAAGGGGGCAGGGGTAATGAAAAACTGTTTTTT. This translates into CASSEGGRGNEKLFF.

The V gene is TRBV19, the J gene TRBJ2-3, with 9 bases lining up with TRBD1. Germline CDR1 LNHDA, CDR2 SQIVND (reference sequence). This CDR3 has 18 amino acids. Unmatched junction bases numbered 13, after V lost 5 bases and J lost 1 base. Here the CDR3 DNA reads TGTGCCAGTAGTCCCCAAATCCGGGACAGGGACCGCACAGATACGCAGTATTTT. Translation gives CASSPQIRDRDRTDTQYF.

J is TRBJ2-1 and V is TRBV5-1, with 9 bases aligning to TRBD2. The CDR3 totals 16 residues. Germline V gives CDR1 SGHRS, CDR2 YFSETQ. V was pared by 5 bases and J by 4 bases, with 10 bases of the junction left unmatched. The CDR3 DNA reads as TGCGCCAGCAGACCTGAAGCGGGAGGCGCGTACAATGAGCAGTTCTTC. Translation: CASRPEAGGAYNEQFF.

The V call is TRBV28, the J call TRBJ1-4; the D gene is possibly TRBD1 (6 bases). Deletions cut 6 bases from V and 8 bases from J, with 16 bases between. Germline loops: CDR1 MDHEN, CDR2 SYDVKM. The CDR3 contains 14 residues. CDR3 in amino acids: CASRLQGLGEKLFF. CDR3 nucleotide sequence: TGTGCCAGCAGACTCCAGGGGCTCGGGGAAAAACTGTTTTTT.

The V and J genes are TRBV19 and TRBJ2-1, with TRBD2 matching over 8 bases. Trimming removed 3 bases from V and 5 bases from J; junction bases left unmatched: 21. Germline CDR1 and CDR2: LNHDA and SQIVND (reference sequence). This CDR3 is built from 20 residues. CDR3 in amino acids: CASSITPNRARAGDNNEQFF. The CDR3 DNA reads TGTGCCAGTAGTATTACCCCAAACAGGGCGCGAGCGGGAGATAACAATGAGCAGTTCTTC.

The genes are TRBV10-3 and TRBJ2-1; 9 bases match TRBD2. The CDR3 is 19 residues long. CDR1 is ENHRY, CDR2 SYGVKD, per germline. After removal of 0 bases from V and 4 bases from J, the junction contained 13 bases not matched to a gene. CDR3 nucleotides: TGTGCCATCAGTGAGTCAGGATCGGGAGCGGGAGGCCGTTACAATGAGCAGTTCTTC. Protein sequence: CAISESGSGAGGRYNEQFF.

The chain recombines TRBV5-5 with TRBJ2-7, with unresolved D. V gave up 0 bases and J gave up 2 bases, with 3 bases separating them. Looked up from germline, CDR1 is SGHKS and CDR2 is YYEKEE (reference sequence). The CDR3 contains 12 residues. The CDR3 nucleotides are TGTGCCAGCAGCTTGGAAACCTACGAGCAGTACTTC. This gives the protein CASSLETYEQYF.

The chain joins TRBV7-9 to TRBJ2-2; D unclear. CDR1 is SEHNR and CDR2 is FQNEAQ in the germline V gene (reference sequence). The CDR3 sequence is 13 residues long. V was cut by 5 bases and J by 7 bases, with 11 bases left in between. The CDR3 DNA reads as TGTGCCAGCAGCCCGGTTACTGTCGGGGAGCTGTTTTTT. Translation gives CASSPVTVGELFF.

CDR3 amino acids: CATSREQHSNQPQHF. In DNA form, the CDR3 reads TGTGCCACCAGCAGAGAACAGCATAGCAATCAGCCCCAGCATTTT. V gene TRBV15 combines with J gene TRBJ1-5; D is unresolved. Between the trimmed V and J ends, which lost 0 bases and 0 bases, there was a span of 6 bases. The germline V gene has CDR1 LNHNV and CDR2 YYDKDF (reference sequence). CDR3 length: 15 residues.

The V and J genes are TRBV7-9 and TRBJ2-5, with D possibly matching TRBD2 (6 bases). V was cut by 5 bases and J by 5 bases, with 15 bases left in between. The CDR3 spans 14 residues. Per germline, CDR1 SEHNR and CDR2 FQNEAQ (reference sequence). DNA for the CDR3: TGTGCCAGCAGCGCCCCCGGGGGTCAGGAGACCCAGTACTTC. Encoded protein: CASSAPGGQETQYF.

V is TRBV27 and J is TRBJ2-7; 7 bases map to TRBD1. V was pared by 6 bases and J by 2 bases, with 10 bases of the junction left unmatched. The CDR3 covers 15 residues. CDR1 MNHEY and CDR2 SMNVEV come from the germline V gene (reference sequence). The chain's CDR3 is CASSLRQGGPYEQYF. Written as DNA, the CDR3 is TGTGCCAGCAGCCTTAGACAGGGTGGCCCCTACGAGCAGTACTTC.